This T cell receptor (beta chain) was observed in a study of blood T cell repertoires in COVID-19. Overall study: The samples span acute and convalescent COVID-19 from the United States, Italy and Spain.

Participants were aged about 18 to 90 years, lived in 20 to 25 US areas, and enrolled virtually. Cohorts were determined from participant-reported clinical history. Exposed participants encountered a COVID-19 case during the 2 weeks preceding study entry. This clone was observed once. Germline trimming cut 5 bases from V and 3 bases from J; bases unmatched to any gene: 5. CDR3 length: 14 residues. The germline CDR1 and CDR2 sequences are LNHDA and SQIVND (reference sequence). Sequencing used immunoSEQ multiplex PCR; TCRdb keeps in-frame clones, though not all of them. The repertoire holds 350,000 or so clones, with 88% as singletons.

The sequence derives from a woman aged 25 to 39 who had been exposed to COVID-19. Material for sequencing was PBMCs or T cells enriched from blood (not recorded which). This chain connects TRBV19 to TRBJ2-7; TRBD2 aligns across 9 bases. CDR3 amino acids: CASSVSGSYYEQYF. CDR3 DNA: TGTGCCAGTAGTGTTAGCGGGAGTTACTACGAGCAGTACTTC. The variable domain in full, with the rest retrieved from reference TRBV19 and TRBJ2-7, is DGGITQSPKYLFRKEGQNVTLSCEQNLNHDAMYWYRQDPGQGLRLIYYSQIVNDFQKGDIAEGYSVSREKKESFPLTVTSAQKNPTAFYLCASSVSGSYYEQYFGPGTRLTVT.